This entry lists 13 T cell receptor beta chains sequenced from one sample in a study of shared clonotypes between healthy human individuals. Naive CD8 cells lacked CD45RO, underwent positive selection for CCR7 and left out terminally differentiated effector memory CD45RA+ cells. Using immunoSEQ multiplex PCR, the repertoire was profiled, and TCRdb retains in-frame clones only, with some absent. The sample lists almost 700,000 clones, 92% seen once, with roughly 24% in the top ten. Material: naive CD8+ T cells sorted from blood. Receptor source: a man under 40 in good health.

This clone has just one count. The chain employs TRBV4-1 and TRBJ2-7; tentatively, D is TRBD1 or TRBD2 (5 bases each). CDR3 length equals 13 residues. V was shortened by 1 base and J by 4 bases, with 8 bases between the two germline ends. Per germline, CDR1 MGHRA and CDR2 YSYEKL. The CDR3: CASSQVGDYEQYF. The DNA of the CDR3 is TGCGCCAGCAGCCAAGTGGGGGATTACGAGCAGTACTTC.

This clone appeared a few times. V is TRBV6-5 and J is TRBJ2-7; D not certain. The length of the CDR3 is 11 residues. CDR1 MNHEY and CDR2 SVGAGI come from the germline V gene. Trimming removed 6 bases from V and 3 bases from J, with 6 bases in between. In DNA form, the CDR3 reads TGTGCCAGCAGCCAGAGCTACGAGCAGTACTTC. The encoded protein is CASSQSYEQYF.

This chain connects TRBV7-9 to TRBJ2-3; 7 positions agree with TRBD2. The CDR3 runs to 17 residues. From germline, CDR1 is SEHNR and CDR2 FQNEAQ (reference sequence). V dropped 2 bases and J dropped 1; count of bases not matched to a gene: 9. The CDR3 loop reads CASSLPGRPPRTDTQYF. DNA for the CDR3: TGTGCCAGCAGCTTACCCGGGAGGCCTCCTCGCACAGATACGCAGTATTTT.

The V call is TRBV7-2, the J call TRBJ2-2, with D possibly matching TRBD1 (5 bases). Germline values: CDR1 SGHTA, CDR2 FQGNSA. The V gene lost 5 bases and the J gene lost 5 bases, with 12 bases spanning the gap. The CDR3 is 14 amino acids. The CDR3 coding sequence is TGTGCCAGCAGCCACCGAAGGGGTACCGGGGAGCTGTTTTTT. This sequence encodes CASSHRRGTGELFF.

About this clone itself: Other DNA sequences from this sample encode an identical CDR3 as well. Here the CDR3 DNA reads TGTGCCAGCAGTTCCGCCGGGTATGAGCAGTACTTC. Amino acids: CASSSAGYEQYF. This sequence joins TRBV27 and TRBJ2-7; D gene ambiguous. V was clipped by 4 bases and J by 7 bases, with 11 bases between them. Germline V gives CDR1 MNHEY, CDR2 SMNVEV (reference sequence). The CDR3 covers 12 residues.

J is TRBJ2-3 and V is TRBV4-3; 8 nucleotides agree with TRBD2. Germline V lookup: CDR1 LGHNA, CDR2 YSLEER. The CDR3 spans 15 residues. Germline trimming cut 1 base from V and 7 bases from J; bases unmatched to any gene: 7. Here the CDR3 reads CASSQGTSTRHTQYF. CDR3 nucleotide sequence: TGCGCCAGCAGCCAAGGGACTAGCACCCGCCATACGCAGTATTTT.

V gene TRBV5-4 combines with J gene TRBJ2-7, with D uncertain. This CDR3 has 13 amino acids. V was shortened by 2 bases and J by 4 bases, with 10 bases between the two germline ends. Germline V CDR1 and CDR2: SGHNT, YYREEE (reference sequence). The CDR3 region has the DNA TGTGCCAGCAGCTTCTCTACTTTGTACGAGCAGTACTTC. It specifies CASSFSTLYEQYF.

CDR3 DNA sequence: TGCGCCAGCAGCCAAGGGGGGATCGGGACAGGGGGTGAAAAACTGTTTTTT. Translating gives CASSQGGIGTGGEKLFF. The V gene is TRBV4-3, the J gene TRBJ1-4; TRBD1 matches 11 bases. With 1 base clipped from V and 7 bases from J, the junction kept 8 bases outside the gene matches. Germline-derived CDR1 and CDR2 are LGHNA and YSLEER. CDR3 size: 17 residues.

This clone was seen once. The V and J genes are TRBV29-1 and TRBJ2-2; TRBD2 aligns across 10 bases. Germline assignment: CDR1 SQVTM and CDR2 ANQGSEA. The CDR3 runs 14 residues. The CDR3: CSVSGRTPGGELFF. In nucleotides, the CDR3 is TGCAGTGTTAGCGGGAGGACTCCGGGCGGGGAGCTGTTTTTT.

The genes are TRBV7-8 and TRBJ2-3; D is ambiguous. The CDR3 sequence is 12 residues long. V lost 3 bases and J 6 bases, leaving 7 bases between the germline ends. Germline CDR1 and CDR2: SGHVS and FQNEAQ. The DNA for the CDR3 is TGTGCCAGCAGCTTTTTCGGGGATACGCAGTATTTT. As protein: CASSFFGDTQYF.

With respect to this clone: The same CDR3 is also encoded by other DNA sequences in this sample. V usage is TRBV5-1 and J usage is TRBJ2-7; TRBD2 matches at 11 bases. The CDR3 sequence is 14 residues long. In germline, CDR1 is SGHRS, CDR2 YFSETQ. The V gene end was trimmed by 2 bases and the J gene end by 3 bases; junction bases not matched to a gene: 1. The CDR3 spells CASSFGTSGYEQYF. The CDR3 bases are TGCGCCAGCAGCTTCGGGACTAGCGGCTACGAGCAGTACTTC.

CDR3 sequence reads: CASRYSHTIRTEAFF. In DNA form, the CDR3 reads TGTGCCAGCAGATACTCGCACACAATTCGCACTGAAGCTTTCTTT. This chain joins TRBV21-1 and TRBJ1-1. TRBV21-1 is a listed pseudogene. This CDR3 has 15 residues.

The chain employs TRBV29-1 and TRBJ2-1; a weak D match, TRBD1 (5 bases). The CDR3 loop spans 14 amino acids. V lost 2 bases and J 1 base, leaving 9 bases between the germline ends. Germline V gene sequence: CDR1 SQVTM, CDR2 ANQGSEA. The DNA for the CDR3 is TGCAGCGTTGAATTGGGGCTATCCTACAATGAGCAGTTCTTC. Translating it yields CSVELGLSYNEQFF.